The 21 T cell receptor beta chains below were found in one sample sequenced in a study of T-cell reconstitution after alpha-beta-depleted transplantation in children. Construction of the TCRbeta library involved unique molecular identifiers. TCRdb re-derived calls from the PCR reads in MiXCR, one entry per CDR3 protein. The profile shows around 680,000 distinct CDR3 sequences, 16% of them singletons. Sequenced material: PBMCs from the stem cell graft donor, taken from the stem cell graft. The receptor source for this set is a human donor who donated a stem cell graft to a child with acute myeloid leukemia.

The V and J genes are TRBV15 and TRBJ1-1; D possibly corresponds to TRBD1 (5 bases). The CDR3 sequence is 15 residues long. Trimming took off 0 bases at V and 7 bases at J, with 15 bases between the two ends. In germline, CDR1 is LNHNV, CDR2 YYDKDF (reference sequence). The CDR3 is CATSREFSGEGEAFF. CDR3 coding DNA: TGTGCCACCAGCAGAGAATTTTCGGGGGAAGGTGAAGCTTTCTTT.

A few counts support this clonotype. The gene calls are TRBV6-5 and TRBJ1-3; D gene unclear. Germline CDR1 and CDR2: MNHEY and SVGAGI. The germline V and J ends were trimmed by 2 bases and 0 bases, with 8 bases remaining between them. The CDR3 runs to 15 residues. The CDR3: CASSYSQRSGNTIYF. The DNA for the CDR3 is TGTGCCAGCAGTTACAGCCAGCGCTCTGGAAACACCATATATTTT.

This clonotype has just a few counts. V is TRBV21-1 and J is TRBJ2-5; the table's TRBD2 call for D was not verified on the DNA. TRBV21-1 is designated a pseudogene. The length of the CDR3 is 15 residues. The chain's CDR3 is CASSSHRNCGTLLYF. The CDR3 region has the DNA TGTGCCAGCAGCTCGCACCGTAACTGCGGGACCCTATTGTACTTC.

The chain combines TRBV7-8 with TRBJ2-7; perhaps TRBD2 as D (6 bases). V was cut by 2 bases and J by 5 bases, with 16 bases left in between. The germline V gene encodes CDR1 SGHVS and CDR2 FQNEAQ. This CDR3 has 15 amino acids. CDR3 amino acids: CASSLKDYILDEQYV. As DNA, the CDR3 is TGTGCCAGCAGCTTAAAGGACTACATTTTAGACGAGCAGTACGTC.

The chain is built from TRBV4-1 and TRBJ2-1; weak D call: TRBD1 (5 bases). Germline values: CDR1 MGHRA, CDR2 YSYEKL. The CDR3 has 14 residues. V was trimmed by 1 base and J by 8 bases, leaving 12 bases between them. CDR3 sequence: CASSQVTVFDEQFF. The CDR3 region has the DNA TGCGCCAGCAGCCAAGTGACAGTTTTCGATGAGCAGTTCTTC.

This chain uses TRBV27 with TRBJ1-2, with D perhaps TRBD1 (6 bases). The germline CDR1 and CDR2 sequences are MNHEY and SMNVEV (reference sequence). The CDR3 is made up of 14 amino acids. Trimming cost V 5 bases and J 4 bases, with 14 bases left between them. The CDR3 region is CASSPLGGPYGYTF. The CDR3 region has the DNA TGTGCCAGCAGTCCGCTCGGGGGCCCCTATGGCTACACCTTC.

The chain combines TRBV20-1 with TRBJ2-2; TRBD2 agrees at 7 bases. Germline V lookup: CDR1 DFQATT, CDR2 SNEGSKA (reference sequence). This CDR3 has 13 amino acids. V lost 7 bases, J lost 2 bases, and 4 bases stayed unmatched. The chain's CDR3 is CSVRDYNTGELFF. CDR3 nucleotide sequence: TGCAGTGTGAGGGACTATAACACCGGGGAGCTGTTTTTT.

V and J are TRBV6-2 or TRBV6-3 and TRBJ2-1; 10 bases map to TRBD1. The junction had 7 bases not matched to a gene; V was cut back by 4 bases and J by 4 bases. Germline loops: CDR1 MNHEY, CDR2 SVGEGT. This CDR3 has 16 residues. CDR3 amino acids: CASSSATGGVYNEQFF. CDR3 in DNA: TGTGCCAGCAGTTCCGCGACAGGGGGCGTTTACAATGAGCAGTTCTTC.

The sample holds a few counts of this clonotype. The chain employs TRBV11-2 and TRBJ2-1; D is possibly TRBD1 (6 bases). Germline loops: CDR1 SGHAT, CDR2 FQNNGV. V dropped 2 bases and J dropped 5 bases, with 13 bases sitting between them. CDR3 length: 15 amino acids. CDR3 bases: TGTGCCAGCAGCTTATGGGGGCGCAGGGACAATGAGCAGTTCTTC. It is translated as CASSLWGRRDNEQFF.

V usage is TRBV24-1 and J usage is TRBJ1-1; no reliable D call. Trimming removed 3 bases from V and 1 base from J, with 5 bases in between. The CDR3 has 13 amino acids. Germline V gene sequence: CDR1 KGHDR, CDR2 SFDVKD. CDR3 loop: CATSDRPNTEAFF. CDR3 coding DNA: TGTGCCACCAGTGATAGGCCGAACACTGAAGCTTTCTTT.

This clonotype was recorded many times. The CDR3 DNA reads TGTGCCAGCAGCACCGGGACAGGGGTCTACGAGCAGTACTTC. Translating it yields CASSTGTGVYEQYF. The chain recombines TRBV7-2 with TRBJ2-7, with 10 bases aligning to TRBD1. The CDR3 runs to 14 residues. V shed 5 bases, J shed 3 bases, and the junction held 4 bases outside the gene matches. Germline assignment: CDR1 SGHTA and CDR2 FQGNSA.

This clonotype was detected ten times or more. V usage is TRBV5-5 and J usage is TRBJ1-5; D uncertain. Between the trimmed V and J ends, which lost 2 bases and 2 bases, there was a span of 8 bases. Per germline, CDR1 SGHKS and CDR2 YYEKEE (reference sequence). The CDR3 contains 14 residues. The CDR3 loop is CASSLRDGNQPQHF. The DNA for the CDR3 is TGTGCCAGCAGCTTACGGGATGGCAATCAGCCCCAGCATTTT.

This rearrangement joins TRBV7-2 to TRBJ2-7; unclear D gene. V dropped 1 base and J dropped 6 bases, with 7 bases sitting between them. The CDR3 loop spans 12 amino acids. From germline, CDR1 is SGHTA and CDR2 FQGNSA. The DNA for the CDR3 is TGTGCCAGCAGCTTAGATTGGATCGAGCAGTACTTC. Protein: CASSLDWIEQYF.

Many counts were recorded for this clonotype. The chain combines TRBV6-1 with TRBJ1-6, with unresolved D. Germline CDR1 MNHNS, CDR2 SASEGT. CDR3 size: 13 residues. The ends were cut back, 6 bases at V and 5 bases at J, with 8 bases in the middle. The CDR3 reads CASSPDHNSPLHF. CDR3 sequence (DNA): TGTGCCAGCAGCCCGGACCATAATTCACCCCTCCACTTT.

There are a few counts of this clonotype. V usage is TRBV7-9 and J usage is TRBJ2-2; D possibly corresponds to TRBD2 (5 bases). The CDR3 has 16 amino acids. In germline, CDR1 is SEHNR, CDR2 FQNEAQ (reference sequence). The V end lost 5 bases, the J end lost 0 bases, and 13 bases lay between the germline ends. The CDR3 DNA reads TGTGCCAGCAGCCAAGGGAGTTTATCGAACACCGGGGAGCTGTTTTTT. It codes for CASSQGSLSNTGELFF.

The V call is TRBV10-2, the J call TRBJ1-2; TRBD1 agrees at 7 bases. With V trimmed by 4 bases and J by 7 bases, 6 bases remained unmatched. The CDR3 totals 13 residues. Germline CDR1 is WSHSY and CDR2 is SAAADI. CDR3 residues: CASSGGGASGYTF. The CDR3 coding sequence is TGCGCCAGCAGTGGAGGGGGCGCCTCTGGCTACACCTTC.

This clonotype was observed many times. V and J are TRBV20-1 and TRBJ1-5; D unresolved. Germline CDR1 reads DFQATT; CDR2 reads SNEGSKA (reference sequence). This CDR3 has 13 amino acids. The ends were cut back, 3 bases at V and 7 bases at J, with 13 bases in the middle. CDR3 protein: CSASDRSGQPQHF. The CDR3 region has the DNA TGCAGTGCTAGTGACCGCTCGGGACAGCCCCAGCATTTT.

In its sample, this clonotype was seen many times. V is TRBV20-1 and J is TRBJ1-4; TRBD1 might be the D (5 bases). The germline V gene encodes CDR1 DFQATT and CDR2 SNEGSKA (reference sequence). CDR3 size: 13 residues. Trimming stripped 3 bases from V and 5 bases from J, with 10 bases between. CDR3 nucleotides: TGCAGTGCTAGGTGGGGGTACAATGAAAAACTGTTTTTT. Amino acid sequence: CSARWGYNEKLFF.

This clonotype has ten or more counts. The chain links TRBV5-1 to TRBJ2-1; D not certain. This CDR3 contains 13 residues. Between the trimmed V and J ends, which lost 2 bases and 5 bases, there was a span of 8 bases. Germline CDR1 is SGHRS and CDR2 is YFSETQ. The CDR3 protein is CASSFSTNNEQFF. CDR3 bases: TGCGCCAGCAGCTTTAGCACTAACAATGAGCAGTTCTTC.

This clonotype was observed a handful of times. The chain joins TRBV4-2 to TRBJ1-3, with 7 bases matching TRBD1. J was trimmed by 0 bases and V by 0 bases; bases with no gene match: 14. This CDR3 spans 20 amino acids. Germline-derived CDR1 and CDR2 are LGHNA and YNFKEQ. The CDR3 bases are TGTGCCAGCAGCCAAGATGGGCCCAGGGGGGAGGCGAGCTCTGGAAACACCATATATTTT. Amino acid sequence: CASSQDGPRGEASSGNTIYF.

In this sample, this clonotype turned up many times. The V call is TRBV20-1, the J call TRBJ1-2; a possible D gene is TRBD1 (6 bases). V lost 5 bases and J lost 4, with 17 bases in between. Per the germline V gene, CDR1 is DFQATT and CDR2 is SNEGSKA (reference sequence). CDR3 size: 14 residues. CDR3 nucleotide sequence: TGCAGTGCTCTACCGGACGGAGGGGGCTATGGCTACACCTTC. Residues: CSALPDGGGYGYTF.